These T cell receptor beta chains were read from a single sample in a study of blood T cell repertoires in COVID-19. Measured with immunoSEQ multiplex PCR; TCRdb has only the in-frame clones, and not every one. The table has more than 150,000 clones, 75% to 85% seen once; the top ten hold more than 10%. The specimen was peripheral blood. Source of these receptors: an elderly woman with COVID-19, enrolled during active disease. CDR3s include the opening cysteine and the closing phenylalanine or tryptophan. Each record gives: D gene, clone size, V gene, J gene, CDR3 protein, CDR3 DNA. The D gene is left open where the match is weak. Part of the rows lack a size; the others show once, few, many or a class for expanded clones.

>TRBD1|-|TRBV24-1|TRBJ1-2
CATSDRGTGKRAGYTF
TGTGCCACCAGTGACCGGGGGACAGGAAAACGGGCTGGCTACACCTTC
>-|few|TRBV5-1|TRBJ2-6
CASSLAPGANVLTF
TGCGCCAGCAGCTTGGCTCCCGGGGCCAACGTCCTGACTTTC
>TRBD1|-|TRBV24-1|TRBJ1-1
CATQDRAESTEAFF
TGTGCCACCCAAGACAGGGCGGAGAGCACTGAAGCTTTCTTT
>TRBD2|-|TRBV27|TRBJ2-7
CASSLNGLAAYEQYF
TGTGCCAGCAGTTTAAACGGACTAGCGGCATACGAGCAGTACTTC
>TRBD1|-|TRBV6-1|TRBJ2-7
CASSEASSGTGALYEQYF
TGTGCCAGCAGTGAAGCGTCCAGTGGGACAGGGGCCCTTTACGAGCAGTACTTC
>-|-|TRBV5-4|TRBJ1-1
CASSRGDQPNTEAFF
TGTGCCAGCAGCCGGGGGGACCAACCGAACACTGAAGCTTTCTTT
>TRBD2|-|TRBV5-1|TRBJ2-5
CASSLALAGETQYF
TGCGCCAGCAGCTTGGCTCTAGCGGGAGAGACCCAGTACTTC
>TRBD2|once|TRBV2|TRBJ2-5
CASSEEGLAETQYF
TGTGCCAGCAGTGAAGAGGGACTAGCCGAGACCCAGTACTTC
>TRBD1|-|TRBV7-9|TRBJ1-4
CASSYGTGTEKLFF
TGTGCCAGCAGCTACGGGACAGGGACTGAAAAACTGTTTTTT
>TRBD2|-|TRBV28|TRBJ2-7
CASSPAGSGSFHSYEQYF
TGTGCCAGCAGTCCCGCGGGTAGCGGGAGCTTCCATTCCTACGAGCAGTACTTC
>-|-|TRBV5-8|TRBJ1-1
CASSHYKKPNTEAFF
TGTGCCAGCAGCCACTATAAGAAACCTAACACTGAAGCTTTCTTT
>TRBD2|-|TRBV27|TRBJ2-2
CASSSPGLAGVTGELFF
TGTGCCAGCAGTTCCCCCGGACTAGCGGGAGTCACCGGGGAGCTGTTTTTT
>-|few|TRBV4-1|TRBJ1-2
CASSQVRGGHGYTF
TGCGCCAGCAGCCAAGTCCGCGGGGGTCATGGCTACACCTTC
>TRBD1|-|TRBV14|TRBJ2-2
CASSGQGLTGELFF
TGTGCCAGCAGCGGACAGGGGTTGACCGGGGAGCTGTTTTTT
>-|few|TRBV18|TRBJ2-6
CASSPYTVSGANVLTF
TGTGCCAGCTCACCCTATACCGTCTCTGGGGCCAACGTCCTGACTTTC
>TRBD1|-|TRBV20-1|TRBJ1-2
CSASRGPPYGYTF
TGCAGTGCTAGTAGGGGGCCCCCCTATGGCTACACCTTC
>-|-|TRBV2|TRBJ1-5
CASSEGNRAGQPQHF
TGTGCCAGCAGTGAAGGGAACAGGGCCGGCCAGCCCCAGCATTTT
>TRBD1|once|TRBV6-6|TRBJ1-6
CASSYLQGAYNSPLHF
TGTGCCAGCAGTTACTTACAGGGGGCCTATAATTCACCCCTCCACTTT
>-|-|TRBV3-1/TRBV3-2|TRBJ2-5
CASSQTDTQYF
TGTGCCAGCAGCCAGACAGATACCCAGTACTTC
>TRBD2|-|TRBV9|TRBJ2-1
CASSVGVAGGEQFF
TGTGCCAGCAGCGTAGGGGTAGCGGGGGGAGAGCAGTTCTTC
>-|-|TRBV5-1|TRBJ2-7
CASSLADIYEQYF
TGCGCCAGCAGCTTGGCGGACATCTACGAGCAGTACTTC
>-|-|TRBV6-5|TRBJ2-1
CASSRERVRYNEQFF
TGTGCCAGCAGCCGAGAGCGGGTCCGGTACAATGAGCAGTTCTTC
>-|few|TRBV4-1|TRBJ1-4
CASSRGPTNEKLFF
TGCGCCAGCAGCCGAGGCCCAACTAATGAAAAACTGTTTTTT
>-|many|TRBV28|TRBJ1-5
CASSLEQGSLSNQPQHF
TGTGCCAGCTCTCTGGAACAGGGTTCTCTAAGCAATCAGCCCCAGCATTTT
>TRBD2|once|TRBV18|TRBJ2-7
CASSPSGVSYEQYF
TGTGCCAGCTCACCCAGCGGGGTTTCCTACGAGCAGTACTTC
>TRBD1|-|TRBV14|TRBJ1-2
CASAHKGGRYGYTF
TGTGCCAGCGCCCACAAAGGGGGCCGCTATGGCTACACCTTC
>-|few|TRBV27|TRBJ1-4
CASSSPSGEKLFF
TGTGCCAGCAGTTCCCCCTCAGGAGAAAAACTGTTTTTT
>-|-|TRBV18|TRBJ1-1
CASSPIGGSTEAFF
TGTGCCAGCTCCCCGATCGGGGGGAGCACTGAAGCTTTCTTT
>TRBD2|-|TRBV12-5|TRBJ2-2
CASGRGLAGVGGELFF
TGTGCTAGTGGTCGAGGACTAGCGGGAGTTGGCGGGGAGCTGTTTTTT
>TRBD1|-|TRBV5-4|TRBJ1-2
CASSLAGTGDLYGYTF
TGTGCCAGCAGCTTGGCCGGGACAGGGGACCTTTATGGCTACACCTTC
>-|-|TRBV21-1|TRBJ1-4
CASSKVGQGNEKLFF
-
>-|-|TRBV6-5|TRBJ2-7
CASSKAGFGEQYF
TGTGCCAGCAGCAAGGCAGGATTCGGCGAGCAGTACTTC
>-|-|TRBV4-3|TRBJ1-2
CASSQEGQGIGYGYTF
TGCGCCAGCAGCCAAGAGGGGCAGGGAATCGGGTATGGCTACACCTTC